This T cell receptor beta chain was sequenced for a study of cytomegalovirus exposure and HLA in healthy donors. V was clipped by 4 bases and J by 0 bases; unmatched bases: 3. The CDR3 is made up of 14 amino acids. Germline assignment: CDR1 SGHRS and CDR2 YFSETQ. Overall study results and limits: There were some public TCRs occurring in many donors, but most TCR sequences were rare.

13 Jbeta primers and 60 Vbeta primers were used for the PCR. Profiled with immunoSEQ multiplex PCR; TCRdb holds only in-frame clones, not every one. The sample contains about 79,000 clones, approximately 61% of which appear only once. This clone appeared a few times. What it recognizes is unknown. The chain carries TRBV5-1 and TRBJ1-1; 7 bases match TRBD1. The sequencing sample was made of PBMCs. The source is a woman aged 45-60 years in good health and CMV-seropositive. The CDR3 protein is CASSVTGMNTEAFF. The CDR3, as DNA: TGCGCCAGCAGCGTGACAGGGATGAACACTGAAGCTTTCTTT.